These 5 T cell receptor beta chains share one sample of origin, sequenced in a study of cytomegalovirus exposure and HLA in healthy donors. The PCR was carried out with 60 Vbeta primers and 13 Jbeta primers. Assay: immunoSEQ multiplex PCR; the TCRdb copy retains only in-frame clones and omits some. The sample table includes 200,000 or so clones. Sample: PBMCs. These receptors were taken from a boy between 10 and 17 years old in good health and CMV-seronegative.

This rearrangement joins TRBV6-5 to TRBJ1-1; a possible D gene is TRBD1 (6 bases). The V gene's germline CDR1 is MNHEY and CDR2 SVGAGI. V lost 6 bases and J lost 7, with 15 bases in between. CDR3 length: 13 residues. CDR3: CASRPPGTIEAFF. The CDR3 DNA reads TGTGCCAGCAGACCGCCTGGGACAATTGAAGCTTTCTTT.

The CDR3 sequence is CASSLSGLEGNEQFF. The CDR3, as DNA: TGTGCCAGCAGTTTATCGGGACTAGAGGGCAATGAGCAGTTCTTC. This rearrangement joins TRBV27 to TRBJ2-1, with 8 bases matching TRBD2. CDR3 length equals 15 residues. Trimming at V came to 0 bases and at J to 6 bases, leaving 4 bases not matched to a gene. CDR1 and CDR2 (germline): MNHEY, SMNVEV (reference sequence).

The rearrangement links TRBV19 to TRBJ1-1, with a tentative D call TRBD1 (5 bases). Trimming shortened V by 10 bases and J by 1 base, and 13 bases separated the two germline ends. Germline CDR1 reads LNHDA; CDR2 reads SQIVND (reference sequence). The CDR3 runs to 13 residues. DNA of the CDR3: TGTGCCACCAAGGGGTCCCCGAACACTGAAGCTTTCTTT. It translates to CATKGSPNTEAFF.

The chain has TRBV6-1 and TRBJ1-1; 8 bases fit TRBD1. The CDR3 contains 14 residues. J gave up 3 bases and V 4 bases, and 4 bases lay outside the gene matches. Germline lookup yields CDR1 MNHNS and CDR2 SASEGT. The DNA for the CDR3 is TGTGCCAGCAGTGCAGACAGGGGTTACACTGAAGCTTTCTTT. It translates to CASSADRGYTEAFF.

V and J are TRBV5-6 and TRBJ2-7; 10 bases are a match to TRBD1. After removal of 2 bases from V and 0 bases from J, the junction contained 5 bases not matched to a gene. Germline V gene sequence: CDR1 SGHDT, CDR2 YYEEEE. This CDR3 has 16 amino acids. The CDR3 bases are TGTGCCAGCAGCTTATCTTGGACAGGGGGCTCCTACGAGCAGTACTTC. Translation: CASSLSWTGGSYEQYF.